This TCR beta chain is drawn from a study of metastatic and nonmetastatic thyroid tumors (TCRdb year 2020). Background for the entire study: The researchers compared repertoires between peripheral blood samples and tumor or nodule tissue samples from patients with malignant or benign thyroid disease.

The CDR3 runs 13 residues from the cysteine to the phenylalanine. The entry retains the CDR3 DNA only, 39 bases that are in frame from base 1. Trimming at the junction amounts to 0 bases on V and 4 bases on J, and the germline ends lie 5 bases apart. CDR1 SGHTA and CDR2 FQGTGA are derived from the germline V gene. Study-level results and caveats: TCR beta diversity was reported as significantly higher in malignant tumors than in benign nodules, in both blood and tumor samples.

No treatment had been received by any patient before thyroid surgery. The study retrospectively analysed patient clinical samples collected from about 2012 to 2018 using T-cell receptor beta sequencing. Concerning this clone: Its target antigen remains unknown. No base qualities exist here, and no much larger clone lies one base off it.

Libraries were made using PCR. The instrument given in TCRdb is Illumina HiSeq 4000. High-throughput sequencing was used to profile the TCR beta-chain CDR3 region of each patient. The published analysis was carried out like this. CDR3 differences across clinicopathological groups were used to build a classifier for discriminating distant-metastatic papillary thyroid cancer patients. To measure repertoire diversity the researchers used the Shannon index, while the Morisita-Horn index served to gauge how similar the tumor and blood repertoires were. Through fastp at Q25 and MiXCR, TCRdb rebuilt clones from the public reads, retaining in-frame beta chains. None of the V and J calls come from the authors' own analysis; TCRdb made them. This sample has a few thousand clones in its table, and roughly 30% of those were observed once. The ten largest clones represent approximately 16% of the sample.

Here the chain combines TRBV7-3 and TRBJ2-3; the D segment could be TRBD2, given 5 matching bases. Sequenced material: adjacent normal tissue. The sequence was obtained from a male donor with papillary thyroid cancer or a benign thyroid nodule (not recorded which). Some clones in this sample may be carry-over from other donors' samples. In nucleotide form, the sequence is TGTGCCAGCAGCTTAACTAGCGCAGATACGCAGTATTTT. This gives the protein CASSLTSADTQYF.